The clone carrying this TCR beta chain has a single count. This sample is part of a study of blood T cell repertoires in COVID-19. Study-level information: The United States, Italy and Spain provided the acute and convalescent COVID-19 samples. The cDNA or gDNA used as material had been derived from T cells, B-cell-depleted T cells, or PBMCs.

The CDR3 sequence is 15 residues long. Authors' processing steps: Researchers report that nucleated cell counts were estimated from reference gene primer amplification. The method was immunoSEQ multiplex PCR; TCRdb's version includes in-frame clones alone and lacks a portion of them. The V and J calls and clone size are taken from that table; D and trimming were inferred from the DNA. The table has nearly 55,000 clones, 86% seen once; the top ten hold about 12%. The chain joins TRBV21-1 to TRBJ1-1. TRBV21-1 is described as a pseudogene. This sequence originates from a man between 65 and 80 years old with active COVID-19. The sequencing input was peripheral blood. This CDR3 is CASSNWGGRGLPAFF. CDR3 nucleotides: TGTGCCAGCAGCAATTGGGGGGGGCGTGGGCTGCCGGCTTTCTTT.